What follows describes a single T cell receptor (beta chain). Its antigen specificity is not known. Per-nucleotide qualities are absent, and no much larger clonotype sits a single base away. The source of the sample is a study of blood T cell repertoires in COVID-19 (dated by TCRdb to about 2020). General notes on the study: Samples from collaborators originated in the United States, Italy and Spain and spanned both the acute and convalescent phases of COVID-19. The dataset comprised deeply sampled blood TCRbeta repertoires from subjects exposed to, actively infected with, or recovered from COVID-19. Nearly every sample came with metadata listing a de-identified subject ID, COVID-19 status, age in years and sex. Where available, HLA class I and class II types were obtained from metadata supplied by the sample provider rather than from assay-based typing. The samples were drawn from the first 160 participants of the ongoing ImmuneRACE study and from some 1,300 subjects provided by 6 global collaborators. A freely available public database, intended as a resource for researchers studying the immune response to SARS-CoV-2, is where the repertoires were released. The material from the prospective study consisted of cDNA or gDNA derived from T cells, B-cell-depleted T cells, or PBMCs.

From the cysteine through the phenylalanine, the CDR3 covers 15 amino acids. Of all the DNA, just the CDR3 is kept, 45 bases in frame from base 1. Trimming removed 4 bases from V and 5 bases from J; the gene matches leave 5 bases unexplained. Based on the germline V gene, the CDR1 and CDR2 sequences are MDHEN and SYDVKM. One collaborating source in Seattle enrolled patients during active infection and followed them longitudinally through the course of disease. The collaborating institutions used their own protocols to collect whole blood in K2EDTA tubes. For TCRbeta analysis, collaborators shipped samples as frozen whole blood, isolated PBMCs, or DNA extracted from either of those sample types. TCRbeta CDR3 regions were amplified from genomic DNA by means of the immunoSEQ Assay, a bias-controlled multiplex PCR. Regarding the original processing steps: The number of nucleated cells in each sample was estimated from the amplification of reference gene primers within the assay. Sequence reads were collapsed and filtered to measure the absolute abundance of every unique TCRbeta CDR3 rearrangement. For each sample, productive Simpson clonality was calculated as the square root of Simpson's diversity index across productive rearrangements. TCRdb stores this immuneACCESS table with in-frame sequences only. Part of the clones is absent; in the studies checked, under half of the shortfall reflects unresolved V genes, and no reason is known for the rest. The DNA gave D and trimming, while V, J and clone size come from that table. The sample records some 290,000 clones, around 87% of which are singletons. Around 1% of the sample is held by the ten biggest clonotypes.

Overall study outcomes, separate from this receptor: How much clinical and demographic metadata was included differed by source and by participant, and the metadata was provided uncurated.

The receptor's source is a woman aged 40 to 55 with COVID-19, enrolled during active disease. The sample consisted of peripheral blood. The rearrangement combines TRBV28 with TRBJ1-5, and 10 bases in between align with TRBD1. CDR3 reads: CASSSIDRGHQPQHF. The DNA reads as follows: TGTGCCAGCAGTTCAATCGACAGGGGGCATCAGCCCCAGCATTTT.